These T cell receptor beta chains were read from a single sample in a study of CD8 T cells in Susac syndrome. One entry per CDR3 protein, called by TCRdb with MiXCR from the immunoSEQ multiplex PCR reads. The data hold roughly 80,000 distinct CDR3 sequences, with 94% observed a single time. Sample: CD8+ T cells from PBMCs. Receptor source: a human donor with Susac syndrome. The CDR3 runs from the conserved cysteine through the conserved F or W. D genes are given only for firm matches. The size field is filled for only some rows; it gives once, few, many or a size class.

-	TRBJ1-5	few	TRBV12-3/TRBV12-4	CASSLGKGQPQHF	TGTGCCAGCAGTTTAGGGAAGGGTCAGCCCCAGCATTTT
-	TRBJ2-7	-	TRBV4-1	CASSQWVGASYEQYF	TGCGCCAGCAGCCAATGGGTGGGGGCATCCTACGAGCAGTACTTC
TRBD2	TRBJ2-1	-	TRBV12-3/TRBV12-4	CASGLAGNYNEQFF	TGTGCCAGTGGTCTAGCGGGGAACTACAATGAGCAGTTCTTC
-	TRBJ2-7	-	TRBV27	CASSRPSYEQYF	TGTGCCAGCAGTAGACCCTCCTACGAGCAGTACTTC
TRBD1	TRBJ1-5	-	TRBV4-3	CASSQTGDQPQHF	TGCGCCAGCAGCCAGACAGGGGATCAGCCCCAGCATTTT
TRBD2	TRBJ2-5	-	TRBV13	CASSPPSSGETQYF	TGTGCCAGCAGCCCCCCGTCTAGCGGCGAGACCCAGTACTTC
-	TRBJ2-1	-	TRBV24-1	CATSDAGDYNEQFF	TGTGCCACCAGTGATGCAGGGGATTACAATGAGCAGTTCTTC
TRBD1	TRBJ1-2	-	TRBV11-2	CASSLETGVGYTF	TGTGCCAGCAGCTTAGAAACAGGGGTCGGCTACACCTTC
TRBD2	TRBJ2-2	-	TRBV10-3	CATGGLSAWELFF	TGTGCCACCGGGGGACTAAGCGCCTGGGAGCTGTTTTTT
TRBD2	TRBJ2-5	-	TRBV12-3/TRBV12-4	CASSYRPRGIQETQYF	TGTGCCAGCAGTTATCGGCCGCGGGGGATTCAAGAGACCCAGTACTTC
-	TRBJ1-1	-	TRBV4-3	CASSLPGGRNTEAFF	TGCGCCAGCAGCCTCCCTGGGGGAAGGAACACTGAAGCTTTCTTT
-	TRBJ2-5	-	TRBV5-1	CASREGDQETQYF	TGCGCCAGCAGGGAAGGGGATCAAGAGACCCAGTACTTC
TRBD2	TRBJ2-1	-	TRBV9	CASGPGLASDEQFF	TGTGCCAGCGGGCCGGGACTAGCGTCCGATGAGCAGTTCTTC
TRBD2	TRBJ2-1	once	TRBV5-1	CASSLVIASGGEEQFF	TGCGCCAGCAGCTTGGTGATCGCTAGCGGGGGGGAGGAGCAGTTCTTC
-	TRBJ2-1	-	TRBV3-1	CASSHPSRQVSYNEQFF	TGTGCCAGCAGCCATCCCTCCCGACAGGTCAGCTACAATGAGCAGTTCTTC
-	TRBJ1-1	-	TRBV9	CASSVEWGAEAFF	TGTGCCAGCAGCGTAGAATGGGGCGCTGAAGCTTTCTTT
-	TRBJ1-1	-	TRBV5-1	CASTAGYTEAFF	TGCGCCAGCACAGCAGGTTACACTGAAGCTTTCTTT
TRBD2	TRBJ2-3	-	TRBV28	CASSFWTSGETDTQYF	TGTGCCAGCAGTTTCTGGACTAGCGGGGAAACAGATACGCAGTATTTT
-	TRBJ1-6	-	TRBV30	CAWSEGATYNSPLHF	TGTGCCTGGAGTGAGGGAGCCACCTATAATTCACCCCTCCACTTT
-	TRBJ2-5	-	TRBV7-9	CASSFGRGLYRAQYF	TGTGCCAGCAGTTTTGGCCGAGGACTATATAGGGCCCAGTACTTC
TRBD2	TRBJ2-1	-	TRBV7-9	CASSLRTSGGWNEQFF	TGTGCCAGCAGCTTACGGACTAGCGGGGGTTGGAATGAGCAGTTCTTC
-	TRBJ2-3	-	TRBV20-1	CSARTGGLIDTQYF	TGCAGTGCCCGAACGGGGGGCCTGATAGATACGCAGTATTTT
TRBD1	TRBJ2-7	-	TRBV20-1	CSASTGSDEQYF	TGCAGTGCGTCGACAGGGTCGGACGAGCAGTACTTC
-	TRBJ2-5	-	TRBV6-2/TRBV6-3	CASSYLQRETQYF	TGTGCCAGCAGTTACCTTCAAAGGGAGACCCAGTACTTC